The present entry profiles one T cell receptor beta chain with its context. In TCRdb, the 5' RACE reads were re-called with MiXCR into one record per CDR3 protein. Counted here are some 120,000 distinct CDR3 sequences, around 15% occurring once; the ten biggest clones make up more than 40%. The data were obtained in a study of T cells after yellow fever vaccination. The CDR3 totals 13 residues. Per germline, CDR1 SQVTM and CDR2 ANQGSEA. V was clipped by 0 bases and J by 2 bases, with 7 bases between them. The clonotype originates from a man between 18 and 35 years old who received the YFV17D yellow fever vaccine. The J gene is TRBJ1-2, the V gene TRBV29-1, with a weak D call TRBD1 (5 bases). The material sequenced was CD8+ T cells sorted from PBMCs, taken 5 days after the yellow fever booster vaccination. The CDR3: CSVEEPGNYGYTF. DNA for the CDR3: TGCAGCGTTGAAGAACCAGGGAACTATGGCTACACCTTC.